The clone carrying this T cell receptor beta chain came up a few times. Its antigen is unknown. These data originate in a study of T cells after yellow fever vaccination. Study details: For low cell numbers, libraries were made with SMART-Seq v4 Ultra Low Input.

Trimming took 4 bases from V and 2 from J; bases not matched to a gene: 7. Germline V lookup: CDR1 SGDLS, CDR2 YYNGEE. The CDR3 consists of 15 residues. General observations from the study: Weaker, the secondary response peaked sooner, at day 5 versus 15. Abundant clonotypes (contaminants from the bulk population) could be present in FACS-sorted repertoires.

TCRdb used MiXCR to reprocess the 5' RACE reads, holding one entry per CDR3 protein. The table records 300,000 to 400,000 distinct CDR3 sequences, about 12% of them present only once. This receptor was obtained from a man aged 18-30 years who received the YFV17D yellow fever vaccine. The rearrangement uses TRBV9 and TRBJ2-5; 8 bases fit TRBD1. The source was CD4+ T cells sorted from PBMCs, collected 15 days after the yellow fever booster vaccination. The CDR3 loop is CASSILGTGQETQYF. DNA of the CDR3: TGTGCCAGCAGCATCCTCGGGACAGGACAAGAGACCCAGTACTTC. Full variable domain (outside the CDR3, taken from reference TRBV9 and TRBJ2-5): DSGVTQTPKHLITATGQRVTLRCSPRSGDLSVYWYQQSLDQGLQFLIQYYNGEERAKGNILERFSAQQFPDLHSELNLSSLELGDSALYFCASSILGTGQETQYFGPGTRLLVL.